The 15 T cell receptor beta chains in this list originate from one sample, sequenced in a study of tumor-infiltrating lymphocytes in primary liver carcinoma. Taking roughly 20-34 mg of unsorted bulk tissue, the authors co-extracted RNA and DNA. TCR beta cDNA came from roughly 450 ng total RNA, primed with a constant-region primer. Three nested multiplex PCR rounds of slightly modified ARM-PCR generated TCR beta libraries. With TRBV1-TRBV30 forward primers and a C-beta reverse primer, the first two PCR rounds were run for 10 to 11 cycles each. A single record per CDR3 protein comes from TCRdb applying MiXCR to the multiplex PCR reads. Altogether about 200,000 distinct CDR3 sequences are present, 70% to 90% being singletons, with the ten largest covering 15% to 20%. Sequenced: tumor tissue from primary liver carcinoma. All receptors come from a man aged 35 to 55 with primary liver carcinoma and hepatitis B virus infection.

Points on this clonotype: One end of the junction varies from germline; a read error may be responsible. The chain carries TRBV6-2 or TRBV6-3 and TRBJ1-1; tentatively, D is TRBD1 (6 bases). CDR1 is MNHEY and CDR2 is SVGEGT in the germline V gene. The CDR3 runs to 14 residues. The CDR3 DNA is TGTGCCAACAGTTACCCGGGACAAAGGACTGAAGCTTTCTTT. Residues: CANSYPGQRTEAFF.

As to this clonotype: A read error is possible here, since a much larger clone lies one base away. The CDR3 DNA follows: TGCGCCAGCAGCGGAGGACTAGCGGCAGATACGCAGTATTTT. This codes for CASSGGLAADTQYF. The chain joins TRBV5-1 to TRBJ2-3, with 10 bases lining up with TRBD2. Germline lookup yields CDR1 SGHRS and CDR2 YFSETQ. V dropped 4 bases and J dropped 4; count of bases not matched to a gene: 3. This CDR3 has 14 amino acids.

About this clonotype: Just one base apart from a much larger clone, this may be a read error. The V gene is TRBV28, the J gene TRBJ2-7; 9 positions agree with TRBD1. Per germline, CDR1 MDHEN and CDR2 SYDVKM. There are 16 residues in the CDR3. The CDR3 region is CANSSTGTGMSYEQYF. The CDR3, as DNA: TGTGCCAACAGTTCAACCGGGACAGGGATGTCCTACGAGCAGTACTTC.

The table lists this clonotype with many counts. The CDR3 loop reads CSAMRDLRVGEQFF. DNA of the CDR3: TGCAGTGCCATGCGGGACCTAAGGGTTGGTGAGCAGTTCTTC. The chain joins TRBV20-1 to TRBJ2-1; maybe TRBD2 (6 bases). In germline, CDR1 is DFQATT, CDR2 SNEGSKA (reference sequence). The CDR3 is 14 amino acids. V lost 6 bases and J lost 9, with 21 bases in between.

The chain has TRBV29-1 and TRBJ2-1; 10 bases match TRBD2. The germline V gene has CDR1 SQVTM and CDR2 ANQGSEA. The CDR3 totals 15 residues. V lost 6 bases and J lost 10; bases outside the gene matches: 15. The CDR3 DNA reads TGCAGCGTGGTCCTTCTAGCGGGGGTGACCGCAGAGCAGTTCTTC. This codes for CSVVLLAGVTAEQFF.

This clonotype was seen more than once but under ten times. A much larger clone differs from this one at a single base, so this may be a read error. The CDR3 region has the DNA TGTGCCCGCAGCTTAGCGGGCAGGGGCACCCAAGAGACCCAGTACTTC. Amino acid sequence: CARSLAGRGTQETQYF. This chain links TRBV7-8 with TRBJ2-5, with a tentative D call TRBD2 (7 bases). The CDR3 consists of 16 residues. The V gene's germline CDR1 is SGHVS and CDR2 FQNEAQ.

On this clonotype: No conserved phenylalanine or tryptophan ends this CDR3, so it is likely a read error. The DNA is left out, because the CDR3 cannot be placed on it with certainty; the CDR3 is given as TCRdb lists it. The chain couples TRBV29-1 to TRBJ2-7; the DNA was not compared with TRBD1, the D call given in the table. The CDR3 has 13 residues if both end residues are counted. Germline values: CDR1 SQVTM, CDR2 ANQGSEA. CDR3 in amino acids: CSVEGGTGGEQYI.

The rearrangement uses TRBV12-5 and TRBJ2-3; the D is unclear. Germline V gives CDR1 LGHNT, CDR2 FRNRAP. There are 13 residues in the CDR3. The V gene lost 8 bases and the J gene lost 5 bases, with 14 bases spanning the gap. The CDR3 DNA reads TGTGCTAGTACCTTAGATAAGAGAGATACGCAGTATTTT. Residues: CASTLDKRDTQYF.

Comments on this clonotype: Relative to the germline gene, one junction end is altered; a read error may explain this. The chain employs TRBV11-3 and TRBJ2-3, with 7 bases lining up with TRBD2. Germline V gene lookup returns CDR1 SGHNT and CDR2 YENEEA. There are 16 residues in the CDR3. CDR3 protein: CASSLDSGNIKDTHYF. The CDR3, as DNA: TGTGCCAGCAGCTTAGACAGCGGGAATATAAAAGATACGCATTATTTT.

The table lists this clonotype with a few counts. Just one base apart from a much larger clone, this may be a read error. The conserved final phenylalanine or tryptophan is absent from the CDR3, which likely points to a read error. This chain joins TRBV5-1 and TRBJ2-2, with D maybe TRBD1 (6 bases). The CDR3 sequence is 17 residues long. Germline V gene data show CDR1 as SGHRS and CDR2 as YFSETQ. Trimming removed 2 bases from V and 1 base from J, with 15 bases in between. Here the CDR3 DNA reads TGCGCCAGCAGCTTAAGAGAGACAGGCAGGAACACCGGGGAGCTGTTTTAT. Encoded protein: CASSLRETGRNTGELFY.

As to this clonotype: This may be a read error, as it is one base from a much larger clone. V and J are TRBV2 and TRBJ2-1; D gene ambiguous. The CDR3 sequence is 13 residues long. Germline assignment: CDR1 SNHLY and CDR2 FYNNEI. For the CDR3, the DNA is TGTGCCATCAGTGAACAAGTCTACAATGAGCAGTTCTTC. Protein: CAISEQVYNEQFF.

Worth noting for this clonotype: A much larger clone sits a single nucleotide away, making a read error possible. This chain links TRBV5-1 with TRBJ2-1; D is tentatively TRBD1 or TRBD2 (6 bases each). The CDR3 runs to 12 residues. Germline CDR1 SGHRS, CDR2 YFSETQ. DNA for the CDR3: TGCGCCAGCAGCTTAGGGGGGAATGATCAGTTCTTC. It is translated as CASSLGGNDQFF.

This clonotype appeared many times. V and J are TRBV6-1 and TRBJ2-3, with 9 bases lining up with TRBD2. Germline CDR1 is MNHNS and CDR2 is SASEGT. With V trimmed by 7 bases and J by 0 bases, 8 bases remained unmatched. The CDR3 has 16 residues. CDR3 loop: CASKRTSAYSTDTQYF. The CDR3 coding sequence is TGTGCCAGCAAGAGGACTAGCGCTTATAGCACAGATACGCAGTATTTT.

Concerning this clonotype itself: At one of its ends the junction is not consistent with the germline gene, which may arise from a read error. This chain joins TRBV6-1 and TRBJ1-1; no definite D call. This CDR3 has 13 residues. CDR1 and CDR2 (germline): MNHNS, SASEGT. The CDR3 sequence is CASSAKGRTGAFF. The DNA of the CDR3 is TGTGCCAGCAGTGCAAAGGGTAGGACTGGAGCTTTCTTT.

There are a few counts of this clonotype. The chain links TRBV9 to TRBJ2-1, with D possibly TRBD2 on 6 matching bases. This CDR3 comprises 15 residues. Germline V gives CDR1 SGDLS, CDR2 YYNGEE. V lost 3 bases to trimming and J lost 5 bases, with 15 bases between them. The CDR3 coding sequence is TGTGCCAGCAGCGCCGGGACTTTAGGTAACAATGAGCAGTTCTTC. Translation: CASSAGTLGNNEQFF.